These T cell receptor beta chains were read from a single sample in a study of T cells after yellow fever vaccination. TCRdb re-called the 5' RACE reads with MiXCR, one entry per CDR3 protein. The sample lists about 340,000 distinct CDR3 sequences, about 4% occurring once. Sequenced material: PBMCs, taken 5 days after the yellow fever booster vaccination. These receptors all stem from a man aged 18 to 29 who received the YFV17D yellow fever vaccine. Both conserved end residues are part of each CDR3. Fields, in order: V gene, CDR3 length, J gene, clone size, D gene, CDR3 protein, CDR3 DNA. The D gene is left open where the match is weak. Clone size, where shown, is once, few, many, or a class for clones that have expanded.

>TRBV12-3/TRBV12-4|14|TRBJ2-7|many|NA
CASSYHPDTYEQYF
TGTGCCAGCAGTTACCACCCAGACACCTACGAGCAGTACTTC
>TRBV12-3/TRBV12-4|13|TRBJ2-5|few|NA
CASSLDGPATQYF
TGTGCCAGCAGTTTGGACGGTCCTGCGACCCAGTACTTC
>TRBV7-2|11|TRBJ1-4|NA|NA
CASSSYEKLFF
TGTGCCAGCAGCTCGTATGAAAAACTGTTTTTT
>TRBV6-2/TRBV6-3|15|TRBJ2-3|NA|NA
CASSGRGQPTDTQYF
TGTGCCAGCAGTGGGCGGGGACAGCCCACAGATACGCAGTATTTT
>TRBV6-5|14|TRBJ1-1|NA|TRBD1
CASSGQGRGTEAFF
TGTGCCAGCAGTGGACAGGGGAGAGGCACTGAAGCTTTCTTT
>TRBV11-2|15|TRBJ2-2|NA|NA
CASSLNGGNTGELFF
TGTGCCAGCAGCTTAAACGGGGGTAACACCGGGGAGCTGTTTTTT
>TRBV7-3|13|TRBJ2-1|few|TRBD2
CASSLLAGVEQFF
TGTGCCAGCAGCCTCCTAGCGGGGGTTGAGCAGTTCTTC
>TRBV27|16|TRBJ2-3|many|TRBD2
CASSSVMAGGTDTQYF
TGTGCCAGCAGTTCCGTGATGGCGGGGGGGACAGATACGCAGTATTTT
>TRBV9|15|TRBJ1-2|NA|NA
CASSVVADDWGGYTF
TGTGCCAGCAGCGTAGTAGCGGACGACTGGGGTGGCTACACCTTC
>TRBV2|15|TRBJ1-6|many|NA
CASSGRGSYNSPLHF
TGTGCCAGCAGTGGGCGCGGCTCCTATAATTCACCCCTCCACTTT
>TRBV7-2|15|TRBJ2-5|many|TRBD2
CASSMGLAVQETQYF
TGTGCCAGCAGCATGGGACTAGCGGTTCAAGAGACCCAGTACTTC
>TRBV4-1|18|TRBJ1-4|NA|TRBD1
CASSQDGQAPDLNEKLFF
TGCGCCAGCAGCCAAGATGGACAGGCGCCCGACCTAAATGAAAAACTGTTTTTT
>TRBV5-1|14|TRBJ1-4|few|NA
CASSRKGETEKLFF
TGCGCCAGCAGCCGTAAAGGGGAGACCGAAAAACTGTTTTTT
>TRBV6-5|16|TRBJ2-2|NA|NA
CASSYVASANTGELFF
TGTGCCAGCAGTTACGTAGCTTCCGCGAACACCGGGGAGCTGTTTTTT
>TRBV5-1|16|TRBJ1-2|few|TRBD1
CASSLAPGGQGDGYTF
TGCGCCAGCAGCTTGGCCCCCGGCGGACAGGGGGATGGCTACACCTTC
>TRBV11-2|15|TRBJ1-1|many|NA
CASSLVTGVNTEAFF
TGTGCCAGCAGCTTAGTTACGGGAGTGAACACTGAAGCTTTCTTT
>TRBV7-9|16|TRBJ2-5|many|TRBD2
CASSLSSGGLQETQYF
TGTGCCAGCAGCTTATCTAGCGGAGGCCTCCAAGAGACCCAGTACTTC
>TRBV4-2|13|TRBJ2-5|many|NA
CASSQGSRETQYF
TGTGCCAGCAGCCAAGGGTCTCGGGAGACCCAGTACTTC
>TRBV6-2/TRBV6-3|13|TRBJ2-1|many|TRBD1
CASISGTGDEQFF
TGTGCCAGCATTTCCGGGACAGGGGATGAGCAGTTCTTC
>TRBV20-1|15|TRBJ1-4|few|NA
CSARDTAGLRAKLFF
TGCAGTGCTAGAGATACGGCGGGGTTACGTGCAAAACTGTTTTTT
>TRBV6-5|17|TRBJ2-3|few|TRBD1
CASSYGAGGSSTDTQYF
TGTGCCAGCAGTTACGGGGCAGGGGGAAGTAGCACAGATACGCAGTATTTT